A selection of T cell receptor beta chains follows, all from one sample in a study of vaccination effects on CD4 cells after COVID-19. The data were produced by immunoSEQ multiplex PCR, yet TCRdb's version contains in-frame clones alone and is incomplete. The sample yields roughly 63,000 clones, under 90% seen once. For these TCRs, the target antigens are not known. The input for sequencing was CD4+ T cells from PBMCs cultured with SARS-CoV-2 spike peptides, taken before COVID-19 vaccination. These receptors were obtained from a human donor who received a COVID-19 vaccine. Each CDR3 is given with its conserved first and last residue.

CDR3 protein,J gene,V gene
CAATSGQETEAFF,TRBJ1-1,TRBV30
CASTKPGLAGGETQYF,TRBJ2-5,TRBV6-6
CASSLGGALYGYTF,TRBJ1-2,TRBV7-2
CASSVGFRTDTQYF,TRBJ2-3,TRBV9
CSVDSLFTDTQYF,TRBJ2-3,TRBV29-1
CASSADMLETQYF,TRBJ2-5,TRBV10-1
CASSRDTLETQYF,TRBJ2-5,TRBV12-3/TRBV12-4
CASSSQGRNQPQHF,TRBJ1-5,TRBV19
CASMGQGTTGELFF,TRBJ2-2,TRBV3-1/TRBV3-2
CASGLRQGPALSYGYTF,TRBJ1-2,TRBV12-5
CASSSTFSTDTQYF,TRBJ2-3,TRBV5-1
CASSYSGYGYTF,TRBJ1-2,TRBV6-2/TRBV6-3
CASSPRTEETQYF,TRBJ2-5,TRBV18
CASKLAGTDTQYF,TRBJ2-3,TRBV7-3
CASSLAGRENQPQHF,TRBJ1-5,TRBV5-1
CASSLGGITGVNTEAFF,TRBJ1-1,TRBV11-2
CASSLGAGTDSNQPQHF,TRBJ1-5,TRBV5-1
CASSLRASGGTSTDTQYF,TRBJ2-3,TRBV7-3
CASSLGTVNTEAFF,TRBJ1-1,TRBV5-1
CASSLSLRTAQGALYQPQHF,TRBJ1-5,TRBV27
CASSLWGQGEADTQYF,TRBJ2-3,TRBV5-1
CASSQEQYNSPLHF,TRBJ1-6,TRBV4-3
CASSTNRVGYTF,TRBJ1-2,TRBV7-2
CASSSDELMKKLFF,TRBJ1-4,TRBV7-8
CASSHRGQIQETQYF,TRBJ2-5,TRBV6-5
CASSQGPGTEETQYF,TRBJ2-5,TRBV4-1
CATSRDRGGSEKLFF,TRBJ1-4,TRBV15
CASSKNTGELFF,TRBJ2-2,TRBV18
CASSLAAGSTEAFF,TRBJ1-1,TRBV7-2
CASRDLLRTGIGELFF,TRBJ2-2,TRBV19
CASSPSGGYQETQYF,TRBJ2-5,TRBV7-2
CASGPGLTQETQYF,TRBJ2-5,TRBV12-5
CAISRDRAPDTQYF,TRBJ2-3,TRBV10-3
CASSDWGSSPLHF,TRBJ1-6,TRBV2
CASSLAGPRNPNEQFF,TRBJ2-1,TRBV11-3
CASSQIWETPLHF,TRBJ1-6,TRBV3-1/TRBV3-2
CASSPDRGNTEAFF,TRBJ1-1,TRBV27
CASSLSPGATDTQYF,TRBJ2-3,TRBV5-1
CASSQSMASATNEKLFF,TRBJ1-4,TRBV23-1
CASSFSGTGGIGELFF,TRBJ2-2,TRBV7-2
CAISEVQGGAFF,TRBJ1-1,TRBV10-3